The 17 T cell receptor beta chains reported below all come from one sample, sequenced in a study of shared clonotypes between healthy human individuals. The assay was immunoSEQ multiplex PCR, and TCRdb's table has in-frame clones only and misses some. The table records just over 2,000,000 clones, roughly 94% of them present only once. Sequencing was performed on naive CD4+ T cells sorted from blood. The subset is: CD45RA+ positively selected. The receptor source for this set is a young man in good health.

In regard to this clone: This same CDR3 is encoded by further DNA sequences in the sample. CDR3 in DNA: TGTGCCAGCAGCAGGGGAAACACCATATATTTT. This sequence encodes CASSRGNTIYF. The V gene is TRBV6-5, the J gene TRBJ1-3; unclear D gene. Germline V gene lookup returns CDR1 MNHEY and CDR2 SVGAGI. The CDR3 length is 11 residues. V lost 6 bases and J 4 bases, leaving 4 bases between the germline ends.

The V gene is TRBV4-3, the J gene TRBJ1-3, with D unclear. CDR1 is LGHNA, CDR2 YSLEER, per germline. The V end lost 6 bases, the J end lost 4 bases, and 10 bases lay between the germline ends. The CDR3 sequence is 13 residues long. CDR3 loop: CASSQQLGNTIYF. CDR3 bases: TGCGCCAGCAGTCAACAGTTAGGAAACACCATATATTTT.

The CDR3 DNA reads TGCGCCAGCAGCCCTCGTCAGTATCTCTCCCCTGGAAACACCATATATTTT. This gives the protein CASSPRQYLSPGNTIYF. V usage is TRBV4-3 and J usage is TRBJ1-3; D gene uncertain. The germline V and J ends were trimmed by 4 bases and 2 bases, with 18 bases remaining between them. The CDR3 runs 17 residues. Germline-derived CDR1 and CDR2 are LGHNA and YSLEER.

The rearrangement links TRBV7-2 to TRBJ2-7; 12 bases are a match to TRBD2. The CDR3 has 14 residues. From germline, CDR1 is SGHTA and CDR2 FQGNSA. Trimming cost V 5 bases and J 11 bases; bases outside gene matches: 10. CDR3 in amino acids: CASSPGLAGQRKYF. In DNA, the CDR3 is TGTGCCAGCAGCCCTGGACTAGCGGGACAACGGAAGTACTTC.

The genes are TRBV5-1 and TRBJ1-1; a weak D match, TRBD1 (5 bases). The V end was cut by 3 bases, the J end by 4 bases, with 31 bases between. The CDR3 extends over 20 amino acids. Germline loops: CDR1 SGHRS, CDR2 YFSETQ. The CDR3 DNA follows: TGCGCCAGCAGCTGGGGACGCCTCCCGGCACGAGATGGGAAGGGCACTGAAGCTTTCTTT. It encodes CASSWGRLPARDGKGTEAFF.

In DNA, the CDR3 is TGTGCCAGTAGGACAGCTTATGGCTACACCTTC. The encoded protein is CASRTAYGYTF. The J gene is TRBJ1-2, the V gene TRBV19, with D perhaps matching TRBD1 (5 bases). Per the germline V gene, CDR1 is LNHDA and CDR2 is SQIVND (reference sequence). This CDR3 is 11 amino acids long. V gave up 6 bases and J gave up 5 bases, with 7 bases separating them.

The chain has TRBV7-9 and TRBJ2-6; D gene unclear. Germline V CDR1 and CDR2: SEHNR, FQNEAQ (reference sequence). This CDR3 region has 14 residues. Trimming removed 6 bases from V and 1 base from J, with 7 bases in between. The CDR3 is CASRMGSGANVLTF. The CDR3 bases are TGTGCCAGCAGAATGGGATCTGGGGCCAACGTCCTGACTTTC.

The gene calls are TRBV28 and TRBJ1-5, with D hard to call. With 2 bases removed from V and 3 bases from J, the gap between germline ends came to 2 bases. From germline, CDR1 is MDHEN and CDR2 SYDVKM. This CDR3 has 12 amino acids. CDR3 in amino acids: CASSLINQPQHF. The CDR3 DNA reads TGTGCCAGCAGTTTAATCAATCAGCCCCAGCATTTT.

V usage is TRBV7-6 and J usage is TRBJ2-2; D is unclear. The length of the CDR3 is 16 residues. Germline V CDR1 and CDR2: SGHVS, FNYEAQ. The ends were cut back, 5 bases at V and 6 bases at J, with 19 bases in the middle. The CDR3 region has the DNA TGTGCCAGCAGCCAGTTGGGTGGCGGTTACGCCGGGGAGCTGTTTTTT. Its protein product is CASSQLGGGYAGELFF.

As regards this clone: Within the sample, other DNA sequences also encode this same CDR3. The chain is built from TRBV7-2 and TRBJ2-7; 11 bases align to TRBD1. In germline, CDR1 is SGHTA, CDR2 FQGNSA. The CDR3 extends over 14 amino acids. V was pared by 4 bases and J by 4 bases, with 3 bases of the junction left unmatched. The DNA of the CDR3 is TGTGCCAGCAGCTCGGACAGGGGGCGGTACGAGCAGTACTTC. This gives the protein CASSSDRGRYEQYF.

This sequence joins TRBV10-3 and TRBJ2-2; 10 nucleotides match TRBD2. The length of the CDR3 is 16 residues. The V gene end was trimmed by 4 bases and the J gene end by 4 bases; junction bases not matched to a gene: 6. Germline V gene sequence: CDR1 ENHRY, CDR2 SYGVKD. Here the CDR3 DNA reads TGTGCCATCAGTGTGGGGACTAGCGCGTTCACCGGGGAGCTGTTTTTT. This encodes CAISVGTSAFTGELFF.

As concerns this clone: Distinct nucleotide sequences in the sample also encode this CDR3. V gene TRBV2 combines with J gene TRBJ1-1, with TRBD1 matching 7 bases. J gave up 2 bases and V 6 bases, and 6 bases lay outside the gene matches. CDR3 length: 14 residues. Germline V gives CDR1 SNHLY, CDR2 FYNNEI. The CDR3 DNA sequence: TGTGCCAGCAGCCCGACAGGGCCCAACACTGAAGCTTTCTTT. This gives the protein CASSPTGPNTEAFF.

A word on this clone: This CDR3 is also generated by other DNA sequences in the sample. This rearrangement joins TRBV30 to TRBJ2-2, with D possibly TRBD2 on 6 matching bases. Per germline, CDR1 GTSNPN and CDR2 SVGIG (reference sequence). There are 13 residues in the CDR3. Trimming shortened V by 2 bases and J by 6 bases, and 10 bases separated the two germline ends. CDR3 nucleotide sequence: TGTGCCTGGAGTTCGGGGGTCCCCGGGGAGCTGTTTTTT. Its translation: CAWSSGVPGELFF.

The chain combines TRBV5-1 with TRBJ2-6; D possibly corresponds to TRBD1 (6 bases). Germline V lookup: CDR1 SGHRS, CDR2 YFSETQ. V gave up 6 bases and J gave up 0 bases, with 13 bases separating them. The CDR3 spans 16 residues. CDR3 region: CASILDRSSGANVLTF. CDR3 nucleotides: TGCGCCAGCATTCTGGACAGAAGCTCTGGGGCCAACGTCCTGACTTTC.

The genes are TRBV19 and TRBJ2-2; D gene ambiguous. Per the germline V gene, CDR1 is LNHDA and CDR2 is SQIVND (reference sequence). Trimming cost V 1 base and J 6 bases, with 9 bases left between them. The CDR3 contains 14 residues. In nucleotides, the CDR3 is TGTGCCAGTAGTATAGGACCCCTGGCCGGGGAGCTGTTTTTT. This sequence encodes CASSIGPLAGELFF.

CDR3 sequence (DNA): TGTGCCAGCAGTCCCCTGACGGGGCGATTTACCTACGAGCAGTACTTC. It yields the protein CASSPLTGRFTYEQYF. The chain couples TRBV27 to TRBJ2-7; D is perhaps TRBD1 or TRBD2 (5 bases each). The CDR3 totals 16 residues. From germline, CDR1 is MNHEY and CDR2 SMNVEV (reference sequence). Trimming took 5 bases from V and 2 from J, leaving 19 bases between them.

The CDR3 loop reads CASSQDGDGTYNSPLHF. CDR3 nucleotide sequence: TGCGCCAGCAGCCAAGACGGGGACGGGACCTATAATTCACCCCTCCACTTT. The gene calls are TRBV4-1 and TRBJ1-6; D may be TRBD1 (5 bases). Germline V gene data show CDR1 as MGHRA and CDR2 as YSYEKL. V lost 0 bases to trimming and J lost 2 bases, with 11 bases between them. The CDR3 extends over 17 amino acids.